This TCR beta chain was captured in a study of early T cells in non-severe SARS-CoV-2 infection. About the study: Bulk RNA taken from unsorted whole blood was sequenced, leaving chains unpaired.

Researchers attached unique molecular identifiers to individual cDNA molecules. MiXCR, applied by TCRdb to the 5' RACE reads, yields one record per CDR3 protein. The sample shows tens of thousands of distinct CDR3 sequences, about 12% of them seen only once. Study-wide findings and caveats: Private and CD4 specificities were missed by VDJdb matching, skewed to anti-spike CD8.

The sample holds many counts of this clonotype. Its specificity is not known. The CDR3 runs to 11 residues. V was trimmed by 10 bases and J by 3 bases, leaving 10 bases between them. The germline CDR1 and CDR2 sequences are MDHEN and SYDVKM. The rearrangement uses TRBV28 and TRBJ2-7; weak D call: TRBD2 (6 bases). The sequence came from an adult who was a healthcare worker with PCR-confirmed SARS-CoV-2 infection or an uninfected control (not recorded which). The sequencing input was whole blood. CDR3 in amino acids: CATGTRYEQYF. The CDR3 coding sequence is TGTGCCACCGGGACTCGCTACGAGCAGTACTTC.